The entry that follows covers one T cell receptor beta chain sequence. Trimming removed 6 bases from V and 9 bases from J; junction bases left unmatched: 11. The CDR3 is 14 amino acids. The germline gives CDR1 KGHSH, CDR2 LQKENI. This entry is derived from a study of blood T cell repertoires in COVID-19. Study summary: Donors in the United States, Italy and Spain gave samples during acute or convalescent COVID-19. T cells, B-cell-depleted T cells, or PBMCs provided the cDNA or gDNA that served as material.

Method: immunoSEQ multiplex PCR; TCRdb's copy keeps in-frame clones and lacks some. Among about 190,000 clones listed, around 86% were seen once. Sequencing used peripheral blood. This TCR came from a man in his forties or fifties with acute or convalescent COVID-19. The J gene is TRBJ2-5, the V gene TRBV18; TRBD2 agrees at 9 bases. CDR3 loop: CASSQTSGAEAQYF. The CDR3 DNA sequence: TGTGCCAGCTCCCAGACTAGCGGCGCGGAGGCCCAGTACTTC.